Given below is one T cell receptor (beta chain) in context. An approximately 200 ng quantity of DNA, 32,000 or so T cell genomes, went into the sorted-subset replicate PCRs. Measured with immunoSEQ multiplex PCR; TCRdb has only the in-frame clones, and not every one. The sample comprises 2,500,000 or so clones, around nine tenths of which are singletons, and 0.11% to 0.15% rests with the top ten. This entry belongs to a study of shared clonotypes between healthy human individuals. A split of CD4+ cells into CD45RA+ naive and CD45RA-negative memory subsets was performed. This receptor was obtained from a man between 18 and 29 years old in good health. Specimen: naive CD4+ T cells sorted from blood. Described subset: CD45RA+ positively selected.

CDR3: CASSFWTSGMDEQYF. As DNA, the CDR3 is TGTGCCAGCAGCTTTTGGACTAGCGGGATGGACGAGCAGTACTTC. The chain couples TRBV7-9 to TRBJ2-7; TRBD2 aligns across 12 bases. Trimming at V came to 3 bases and at J to 5 bases, leaving 5 bases not matched to a gene. This CDR3 is 15 amino acids long. CDR1 is SEHNR, CDR2 FQNEAQ, per germline (reference sequence).